The 25 T cell receptor beta chains listed next were all sequenced from one sample in a study of cytotoxic CD8 clonotypes in ibrutinib-treated CLL. Data came from immunoSEQ multiplex PCR; TCRdb stores just in-frame clones and leaves some out. The sample lists about 140,000 clones, 65% to 85% occurring once. The sample consisted of PBMCs, taken after 36 months of ibrutinib treatment. The receptors originated from a human donor with chronic lymphocytic leukemia.

This chain uses TRBV2 with TRBJ1-3; weak D call: TRBD1 (5 bases). In germline, CDR1 is SNHLY, CDR2 FYNNEI. This CDR3 region has 13 residues. The V and J ends lost 5 bases and 3 bases respectively, with 8 bases between them. CDR3: CASSRDGGNTIYF. CDR3 nucleotide sequence: TGTGCCAGCAGTCGGGACGGTGGAAACACCATATATTTT.

V usage is TRBV28 and J usage is TRBJ2-1, with D unclear. CDR1 is MDHEN and CDR2 is SYDVKM in the germline V gene. V shed 7 bases and J shed 5 bases, with 21 bases lying between them. The CDR3 consists of 16 residues. CDR3 coding DNA: TGTGCCAGCACCCCCCCCTGGGTAGCTCGGCACAATGAGCAGTTCTTC. Protein sequence: CASTPPWVARHNEQFF.

The chain recombines TRBV6-1 with TRBJ2-5, with D possibly matching TRBD1 (8 bases). The J call is uncertain, as TRBJ2-7 better fits the DNA end. Germline V CDR1 and CDR2: MNHNS, SASEGT. This CDR3 has 15 amino acids. Here the CDR3 DNA reads TGTGCCGAACAGGGGGGGGACCTTCTTTCCTACGAGCAGTACTTC. It is translated as CAEQGGDLLSYEQYF.

The chain is built from TRBV4-1 and TRBJ2-7, with D perhaps TRBD2 (6 bases). The germline V and J ends were trimmed by 3 bases and 3 bases, with 24 bases remaining between them. Germline values: CDR1 MGHRA, CDR2 YSYEKL. This CDR3 has 18 amino acids. The CDR3 sequence: CASSHRPGGGGNFYEQYF. Written as DNA, the CDR3 is TGCGCCAGCAGCCATCGACCCGGGGGTGGCGGGAACTTCTACGAGCAGTACTTC.

J is TRBJ2-7 and V is TRBV25-1; no reliable D call. V lost 6 bases to trimming and J lost 3 bases, with 9 bases between them. CDR3 length: 12 amino acids. Germline CDR1 is MGHDK and CDR2 is SYGVNS. CDR3 sequence reads: CASRNGHYEQYF. The CDR3, as DNA: TGTGCCAGCAGAAATGGTCACTACGAGCAGTACTTC.

V is TRBV10-1 and J is TRBJ2-1, with TRBD2 matching over 13 bases. The CDR3 extends over 14 amino acids. CDR1 and CDR2 from the germline V gene are WNHNN and SYGVQD (reference sequence). V dropped 5 bases and J dropped 7; count of bases not matched to a gene: 2. CDR3 residues: CASSPGLAGNEQFF. The CDR3 nucleotides read TGCGCCAGCAGTCCGGGACTAGCGGGGAATGAGCAGTTCTTC.

V usage is TRBV18 and J usage is TRBJ1-6; D is possibly TRBD1 (6 bases). Germline V gene lookup returns CDR1 KGHSH and CDR2 LQKENI. V lost 6 bases, J lost 6 bases, and 21 bases lay in between. The CDR3 runs 17 residues. The CDR3 region has the DNA TGTGCCAGCTCCTGGGGGGTTTCAGGGGCGACTAATTCACCCCTCCACTTT. This gives the protein CASSWGVSGATNSPLHF.

The J gene is TRBJ2-5, the V gene TRBV2; D is uncertain. The CDR3 loop spans 13 amino acids. Looked up from germline, CDR1 is SNHLY and CDR2 is FYNNEI. Trimming stripped 5 bases from V and 4 bases from J, with 11 bases between. CDR3 residues: CASSRGSGETQYF. The CDR3, as DNA: TGTGCCAGCAGTCGAGGATCGGGAGAGACCCAGTACTTC.

The CDR3 region has the DNA TGTGCCAGCAGCATCCGGACAGGAAAGAACACTGAAGCTTTCTTT. This codes for CASSIRTGKNTEAFF. The genes are TRBV7-2 and TRBJ1-1, with 7 bases aligning to TRBD1. J gave up 1 base and V 5 bases, and 7 bases lay outside the gene matches. The CDR3 loop spans 15 amino acids. The germline V gene has CDR1 SGHTA and CDR2 FQGNSA.

This clone appeared a single time. The chain is built from TRBV5-1 and TRBJ2-7, with a weak D call TRBD1 (5 bases). CDR1 and CDR2 from the germline V gene are SGHRS and YFSETQ. V gave up 0 bases and J gave up 6 bases, with 16 bases separating them. The CDR3 contains 15 residues. The CDR3 nucleotides are TGCGCCAGCAGCTTGGGACAGCCTTGGGTTTCCGAGCAGTACTTC. Its protein product is CASSLGQPWVSEQYF.

This rearrangement joins TRBV2 to TRBJ2-2, with D perhaps assigned TRBD1 or TRBD2 (5 bases each). V gave up 7 bases and J gave up 6 bases, with 12 bases separating them. The germline CDR1 and CDR2 sequences are SNHLY and FYNNEI. This CDR3 has 13 residues. CDR3 loop: CASNLLGAGELFF. In DNA, the CDR3 is TGTGCCAGCAACCTCTTGGGGGCCGGGGAGCTGTTTTTT.

The chain is built from TRBV6-6 and TRBJ2-2; no clear D gene. Trimming stripped 0 bases from V and 5 bases from J, with 7 bases between. CDR1 is MNHNY, CDR2 SVGAGI, per germline (reference sequence). There are 14 residues in the CDR3. CDR3 loop: CASSYSLGTGELFF. CDR3 nucleotide sequence: TGTGCCAGCAGTTACTCGTTGGGAACCGGGGAGCTGTTTTTT.

This clone was detected a few times. For the CDR3, the DNA is TGTGCCAGCAGCCCAACCCTCCAAGAGACCCAGTACTTC. This encodes CASSPTLQETQYF. The chain recombines TRBV7-6 with TRBJ2-5; D uncertain. This CDR3 has 13 residues. CDR1 and CDR2 from the germline V gene are SGHVS and FNYEAQ. The V and J ends lost 5 bases and 1 base respectively, with 8 bases between them.

The chain recombines TRBV27 with TRBJ2-3; a weak D match, TRBD2 (5 bases). The CDR3 spans 14 residues. Deletions cut 4 bases from V and 7 bases from J, with 15 bases between. Looked up from germline, CDR1 is MNHEY and CDR2 is SMNVEV (reference sequence). The CDR3 loop reads CASSSGNEINTQYF. CDR3 coding DNA: TGTGCCAGCAGTTCCGGGAACGAGATAAATACGCAGTATTTT.

V and J are TRBV30 and TRBJ1-1; 7 bases are shared with TRBD1. The germline gives CDR1 GTSNPN, CDR2 SVGIG (reference sequence). CDR3 length equals 14 residues. J gave up 5 bases and V 4 bases, and 10 bases lay outside the gene matches. The CDR3 sequence is CAWNQGGLRTEAFF. The CDR3 nucleotides read TGTGCCTGGAACCAGGGGGGGCTGCGAACTGAAGCTTTCTTT.

The chain employs TRBV5-1 and TRBJ2-3; TRBD2 aligns across 9 bases. This CDR3 region has 15 residues. The V gene's germline CDR1 is SGHRS and CDR2 YFSETQ. J gave up 8 bases and V 3 bases, and 10 bases lay outside the gene matches. CDR3 protein: CASSSRDSGGSTQYF. In DNA, the CDR3 is TGCGCCAGCAGCTCCAGGGACAGCGGGGGGTCTACGCAGTATTTT.

The chain joins TRBV4-1 to TRBJ2-1; perhaps TRBD1 as D (6 bases). V was pared by 4 bases and J by 4 bases, with 8 bases between. The CDR3 has 13 residues. CDR1 is MGHRA, CDR2 YSYEKL, per germline. The CDR3 nucleotides are TGCGCCAGCAGCCTAACAGGGTACAATGAGCAGTTCTTC. Its protein is CASSLTGYNEQFF.

The V gene is TRBV7-2, the J gene TRBJ1-1; unclear D gene. The V end was cut by 2 bases, the J end by 0 bases, with 4 bases between. The CDR3 is 13 amino acids. Germline V lookup: CDR1 SGHTA, CDR2 FQGNSA. CDR3: CASSLTLNTEAFF. CDR3 nucleotide sequence: TGTGCCAGCAGCTTAACCCTGAACACTGAAGCTTTCTTT. Full variable domain (rest looked up from reference TRBV7-2 and TRBJ1-1): GAGVSQSPSNKVTEKGKDVELRCDPISGHTALYWYRQSLGQGLEFLIYFQGNSAPDKSGLPSDRFSAERTGGSVSTLTIQRTQQEDSAVYLCASSLTLNTEAFFGQGTRLTVV.

In its sample, this clone was seen a few times. The genes are TRBV28 and TRBJ1-1; 9 bases line up with TRBD1. Losses at the gene ends were 5 bases for V and 5 bases for J; bases not matched to a gene: 12. CDR3 length: 16 residues. Germline V gene lookup returns CDR1 MDHEN and CDR2 SYDVKM. CDR3 sequence reads: CASSSGQGKGITEAFF. The CDR3 nucleotides are TGTGCCAGCAGTAGCGGACAGGGGAAGGGGATAACTGAAGCTTTCTTT.

This clone was observed a few times. V and J are TRBV7-9 and TRBJ2-5, with D perhaps matching TRBD1 or TRBD2 (6 bases each). The CDR3 length is 13 residues. Germline V gene lookup returns CDR1 SEHNR and CDR2 FQNEAQ (reference sequence). The germline V and J ends were trimmed by 10 bases and 2 bases, with 14 bases remaining between them. CDR3 coding DNA: TGTGCCACCAAGGGGGGAAGACAAGAGACCCAGTACTTC. This codes for CATKGGRQETQYF.

This chain links TRBV15 with TRBJ2-1; 7 nucleotides agree with TRBD1. V trimming: 4 bases; J trimming: 4 bases; junction bases outside the gene matches: 7. This CDR3 is 15 amino acids long. CDR1 is LNHNV and CDR2 is YYDKDF in the germline V gene (reference sequence). The CDR3 nucleotides are TGTGCCACCAGCATAGGACAGGTACGGTACAATGAGCAGTTCTTC. Its translation: CATSIGQVRYNEQFF.

The V and J genes are TRBV7-9 and TRBJ1-1, with D maybe TRBD1 (5 bases). The CDR3 contains 15 residues. The germline gives CDR1 SEHNR, CDR2 FQNEAQ (reference sequence). V lost 1 base to trimming and J lost 1 base, with 10 bases between them. This chain's CDR3 is CASSLVTGENTEAFF. CDR3 coding DNA: TGTGCCAGCAGCTTAGTCACAGGAGAGAACACTGAAGCTTTCTTT.

CDR3 DNA sequence: TGTGCCTGGAGTGTCCCCATGGTCACCCAGTACTTC. Its protein product is CAWSVPMVTQYF. The chain carries TRBV30 and TRBJ2-5; D is unclear. The germline V gene encodes CDR1 GTSNPN and CDR2 SVGIG (reference sequence). The CDR3 consists of 12 residues. Trimming shortened V by 0 bases and J by 8 bases, and 10 bases separated the two germline ends. The full variable domain, its missing parts supplied by reference TRBV30 and TRBJ2-5, is SQTIHQWPATLVQPVGSPLSLECTVEGTSNPNLYWYRQAAGRGLQLLFYSVGIGQISSEVPQNLSASRPQDRQFILSSKKLLLSDSGFYLCAWSVPMVTQYFGPGTRLLVL.

The genes are TRBV25-1 and TRBJ2-2; TRBD1 agrees at 10 bases. Germline CDR1 MGHDK, CDR2 SYGVNS. With 8 bases clipped from V and 4 bases from J, the junction kept 10 bases outside the gene matches. CDR3 length equals 16 residues. CDR3 loop: CASRSPTGGPTGELFF. CDR3 sequence (DNA): TGTGCCAGCCGCTCACCGACAGGGGGCCCCACCGGGGAGCTGTTTTTT.

The chain recombines TRBV11-3 with TRBJ2-1, with 9 positions matching TRBD2. Germline loops: CDR1 SGHNT, CDR2 YENEEA. The CDR3 totals 13 residues. After removal of 4 bases from V and 9 bases from J, the junction contained 4 bases not matched to a gene. Here the CDR3 reads CASSSGLASEQFF. CDR3 sequence (DNA): TGTGCCAGCAGCTCGGGACTAGCTTCTGAGCAGTTCTTC.